This T cell receptor beta chain stems from a study of T cell changes during pregnancy in multiple sclerosis. TCRdb's table, derived via immunoSEQ multiplex PCR, lists solely in-frame clones and lacks some. The sample has 60,000 to 65,000 clones, 92% seen once. V was clipped by 5 bases and J by 3 bases; unmatched bases: 7. The germline CDR1 and CDR2 sequences are SEHNR and FQNEAQ (reference sequence). The CDR3 is 15 amino acids. The TCR sequence derives from a female donor with multiple sclerosis, enrolled in a pregnancy study. This chain uses TRBV7-9 with TRBJ2-5, with TRBD2 matching over 9 bases. The material sequenced was peripheral blood, taken in the first trimester of pregnancy. The chain's CDR3 is CASSPWTSEKETQYF. CDR3 sequence (DNA): TGTGCCAGCAGCCCCTGGACTAGCGAAAAAGAGACCCAGTACTTC. The full variable domain, with the rest looked up from reference TRBV7-9 and TRBJ2-5, is DTGVSQNPRHKITKRGQNVTFRCDPISEHNRLYWYRQTLGQGPEFLTYFQNEAQLEKSRLLSDRFSAERPKGSFSTLEIQRTEQGDSAMYLCASSPWTSEKETQYFGPGTRLLVL.